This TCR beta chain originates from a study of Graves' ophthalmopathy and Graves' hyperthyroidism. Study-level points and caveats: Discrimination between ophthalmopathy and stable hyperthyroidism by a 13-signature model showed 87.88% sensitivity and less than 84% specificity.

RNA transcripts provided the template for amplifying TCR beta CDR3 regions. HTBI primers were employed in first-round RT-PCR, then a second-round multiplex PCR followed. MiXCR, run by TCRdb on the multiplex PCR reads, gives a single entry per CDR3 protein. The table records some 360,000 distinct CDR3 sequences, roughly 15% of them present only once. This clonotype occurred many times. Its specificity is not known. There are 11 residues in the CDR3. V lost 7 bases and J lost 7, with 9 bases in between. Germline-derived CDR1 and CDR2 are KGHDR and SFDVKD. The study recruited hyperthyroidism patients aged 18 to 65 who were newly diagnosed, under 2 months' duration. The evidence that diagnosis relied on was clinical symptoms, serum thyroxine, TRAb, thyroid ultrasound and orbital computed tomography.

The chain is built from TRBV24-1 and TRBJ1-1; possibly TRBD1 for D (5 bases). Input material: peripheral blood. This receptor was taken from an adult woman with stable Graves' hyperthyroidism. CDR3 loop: CATSAGFEAFF. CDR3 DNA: TGTGCCACCAGCGCAGGGTTTGAAGCTTTCTTT.